This note documents a single T cell receptor (beta chain) sequence. Its antigen is currently not known. Base qualities are not recorded, but no much larger clone differs from it by a single base. As encoded in the germline V gene, CDR1 is MDHEN while CDR2 is SYDVKM. The junction carries 11 bases between V and J, which are trimmed by 4 bases and 7 bases respectively. There are 14 amino acids in the CDR3, from cysteine to phenylalanine inclusive. The read is trimmed to its CDR3 DNA, 42 bases read in frame from base 1. This entry is derived from a study of blood T cell repertoires in COVID-19 (dated by TCRdb to the early 2020s). Some background on the complete study: Samples from collaborators originated in the United States, Italy and Spain and spanned both the acute and convalescent phases of COVID-19. The prospective study material was composed of cDNA or gDNA derived from T cells, B-cell-depleted T cells, or PBMCs. The dataset comprised deeply sampled blood TCRbeta repertoires from subjects exposed to, actively infected with, or recovered from COVID-19. The repertoires were released in a freely available public database meant as a resource for research on the immune response to SARS-CoV-2. The samples were drawn from two sources: the first 160 participants of the ongoing ImmuneRACE study, and 1,254 subjects contributed by 6 global collaborators. The sample metadata nearly always contained a de-identified subject ID, COVID-19 status, age in years and sex. Where available, HLA class I and class II types were obtained from metadata supplied by the sample provider rather than from assay-based typing.

The paper as a whole reports these results and caveats: The amount of clinical and demographic metadata varied by source and participant and was provided uncurated.

Samples from volunteer blood donors who had recovered from COVID-19 were contributed by a second Seattle source. Whole blood was collected in K2EDTA tubes by collaborating institutions according to the institutions' own protocols. Collaborator samples were shipped for TCRbeta analysis as frozen whole blood, isolated PBMCs, or DNA extracted from either sample type. The immunoSEQ Assay, a bias-controlled multiplex PCR, was used to amplify TCRbeta CDR3 regions from genomic DNA. For the original study's pipeline: The number of nucleated cells in each sample was estimated from the amplification of reference gene primers within the assay. Sequence reads were collapsed and filtered to measure the absolute abundance of every unique TCRbeta CDR3 rearrangement. Productive Simpson clonality was computed per sample as the square root of Simpson's diversity index over productive rearrangements. The table was pulled from immuneACCESS by TCRdb, which kept in-frame rearrangements only. Such tables lose some clones; where checked, under half of the loss comes from unresolved V genes, and the rest has no known cause. The V and J calls and clone size come from that table; D and trimming were worked out from the DNA. Within this sample are some 240,000 clones, with about 83% of them counted one time only. More than 1.5% of the sample rests with the top ten.

The source material was peripheral blood. The receptor was isolated from a woman aged 40 to 55 who had recovered from COVID-19. The chain couples TRBV28 to TRBJ1-6, with TRBD1 as a weak D call on 5 bases. For the CDR3, the sequence is CASSSPGENSPLHF. The DNA is as follows: TGTGCCAGCAGTTCCCCGGGGGAGAATTCACCCCTCCACTTT.